Following are 9 T cell receptor beta chains from one sample sequenced in a study of cytomegalovirus exposure and HLA in healthy donors. Primers included in the PCR were 60 Vbeta and 13 Jbeta primers. Sequenced by immunoSEQ multiplex PCR; TCRdb stores in-frame clones only, minus some. The table records 80,000 to 100,000 clones, around 81% of them present only once. Source material: PBMCs. These receptors were obtained from a female donor in good health and CMV-seropositive.

The chain combines TRBV9 with TRBJ2-3, with 7 bases identical to TRBD1. CDR3 length equals 15 residues. Germline V gives CDR1 SGDLS, CDR2 YYNGEE. The V and J ends lost 4 bases and 5 bases, in that order; junction bases with no gene match: 10. The CDR3: CASSPTRAGGDTQYF. CDR3 nucleotide sequence: TGTGCCAGCAGCCCCACGAGGGCAGGGGGAGATACGCAGTATTTT.

The chain employs TRBV5-4 and TRBJ2-1; TRBD2 agrees at 8 bases. Germline assignment: CDR1 SGHNT and CDR2 YYREEE (reference sequence). V trimming: 4 bases; J trimming: 8 bases; junction bases outside the gene matches: 5. CDR3 length equals 13 residues. The CDR3 sequence is CASSLTSGDEQFF. Here the CDR3 DNA reads TGTGCCAGCAGCCTAACTAGCGGCGATGAGCAGTTCTTC.

This clone appeared a few times. The chain recombines TRBV4-2 with TRBJ2-7; 7 bases agree with TRBD2. Trimming at V came to 0 bases and at J to 0 bases, leaving 5 bases not matched to a gene. Germline V gene lookup returns CDR1 LGHNA and CDR2 YNFKEQ. The CDR3 contains 16 residues. CDR3 sequence reads: CASSQEGTTHSYEQYF. DNA of the CDR3: TGTGCCAGCAGCCAAGAAGGGACTACTCACTCCTACGAGCAGTACTTC.

The chain couples TRBV6-5 to TRBJ1-1; 8 bases align to TRBD1. V shed 2 bases and J 6 bases; nucleotides not matched to a gene: 5. The germline gives CDR1 MNHEY, CDR2 SVGAGI. CDR3 size: 14 residues. The CDR3 loop is CASSYGQTGAEAFF. CDR3 in DNA: TGTGCCAGCAGTTACGGACAGACAGGGGCTGAAGCTTTCTTT.

V and J are TRBV13 and TRBJ1-2, with D perhaps TRBD1 (6 bases). The germline CDR1 and CDR2 sequences are PRHDT and FYEKMQ (reference sequence). The CDR3 has 15 amino acids. The V and J ends lost 5 bases and 4 bases respectively, with 17 bases between them. The CDR3 region is CASSHDRRQAYGYTF. In DNA, the CDR3 is TGTGCCAGCAGCCACGACAGGCGTCAAGCCTATGGCTACACCTTC.

The chain carries TRBV5-4 and TRBJ2-3; TRBD2 matches at 9 bases. The V gene end was trimmed by 2 bases and the J gene end by 6 bases; junction bases not matched to a gene: 7. The CDR3 extends over 15 amino acids. The V gene's germline CDR1 is SGHNT and CDR2 YYREEE (reference sequence). CDR3 sequence reads: CASSLPLAGTDTQYF. The CDR3 DNA is TGTGCCAGCAGCTTACCCCTAGCGGGAACGGATACGCAGTATTTT.

The CDR3 DNA reads TGTGCCATCAGTGAGACATGGACAGGGGGCCTAGACTCGTATGGCTACACCTTC. Translating gives CAISETWTGGLDSYGYTF. The rearrangement uses TRBV10-3 and TRBJ1-2, with 11 bases aligning to TRBD1. Trimming at V came to 2 bases and at J to 5 bases, leaving 13 bases not matched to a gene. The germline CDR1 and CDR2 sequences are ENHRY and SYGVKD. This CDR3 is built from 18 residues.

The J gene is TRBJ1-2, the V gene TRBV25-1; 8 bases are shared with TRBD1. Germline assignment: CDR1 MGHDK and CDR2 SYGVNS. CDR3 length: 14 residues. Germline trimming cut 4 bases from V and 10 bases from J; bases unmatched to any gene: 11. CDR3 amino acids: CASSGGGTGRVYTF. CDR3 bases: TGTGCCAGCAGTGGCGGCGGGACAGGCCGGGTCTACACCTTC.

This clone was counted only a few times. The rearrangement links TRBV5-1 to TRBJ1-1; 8 positions agree with TRBD1. After removal of 5 bases from V and 5 bases from J, the junction contained 8 bases not matched to a gene. Germline V gene lookup returns CDR1 SGHRS and CDR2 YFSETQ. The CDR3 is made up of 14 amino acids. The CDR3 DNA is TGCGCCAGCAGATTCGACAGGGGATTTACTGAAGCTTTCTTT. Protein: CASRFDRGFTEAFF.